A selection of T cell receptor beta chains follows, all from one sample in a study of blood T cell repertoires in COVID-19. Sequencing used immunoSEQ multiplex PCR; TCRdb keeps in-frame clones, though not all of them. The table includes roughly 83,000 clones, about 84% detected once. Sample: peripheral blood. These receptors all come from a man between 50 and 59 years old with active COVID-19. CDR3s leave out the opening cysteine and the closing phenylalanine or tryptophan.

V gene: TRBV15
J gene: TRBJ2-5
CDR3 protein: ATSRSGGPETQY

V gene: TRBV14
J gene: TRBJ1-2
CDR3 protein: ASSQDGGSVYGYT

V gene: TRBV4-3
J gene: TRBJ2-3
CDR3 protein: ASSYLTSGGLTDTQY

V gene: TRBV9
J gene: TRBJ2-3
CDR3 protein: ASSVFAGRTDTQY

V gene: TRBV6-2/TRBV6-3
J gene: TRBJ2-3
CDR3 protein: ASSFPQIRLAGVRNTQY

V gene: TRBV2
J gene: TRBJ2-2
CDR3 protein: ASRGTSGTGELF

V gene: TRBV28
J gene: TRBJ2-7
CDR3 protein: ASSLSGMSSYEQY

V gene: TRBV11-2
J gene: TRBJ2-1
CDR3 protein: ASSLLGTENEQF

V gene: TRBV5-6
J gene: TRBJ1-1
CDR3 protein: ASSLGRGESEAF

V gene: TRBV7-9
J gene: TRBJ2-2
CDR3 protein: ASSLRVAGELF

V gene: TRBV11-2
J gene: TRBJ2-7
CDR3 protein: ASSYAGARFKEQY

V gene: TRBV6-5
J gene: TRBJ2-4
CDR3 protein: ASRGQGNIQY

V gene: TRBV12-3/TRBV12-4
J gene: TRBJ2-1
CDR3 protein: ASSLRGYNEQF

V gene: TRBV9
J gene: TRBJ2-2
CDR3 protein: ASSSGGRTGELF

V gene: TRBV28
J gene: TRBJ1-1
CDR3 protein: ASSLLENTEAF

V gene: TRBV18
J gene: TRBJ1-5
CDR3 protein: ASSATKVEGAPQH

V gene: TRBV3-1/TRBV3-2
J gene: TRBJ2-7
CDR3 protein: ASSQDTGSSSY

V gene: TRBV6-5
J gene: TRBJ2-2
CDR3 protein: ASKSGRNTGELF

V gene: TRBV28
J gene: TRBJ1-1
CDR3 protein: ASSLDTEAF

V gene: TRBV9
J gene: TRBJ2-2
CDR3 protein: ASSSSGVTGELF

V gene: TRBV20-1
J gene: TRBJ2-7
CDR3 protein: SAKYTYEQY

V gene: TRBV4-3
J gene: TRBJ2-5
CDR3 protein: ASSQERTSGGADRKETQY

V gene: TRBV27
J gene: TRBJ1-5
CDR3 protein: ASSYTGVSNQPQH

V gene: TRBV6-5
J gene: TRBJ1-2
CDR3 protein: ASRQFYGYT

V gene: TRBV28
J gene: TRBJ2-5
CDR3 protein: ASSSLEGTETQY

V gene: TRBV7-9
J gene: TRBJ2-7
CDR3 protein: ASSSIGGTEQY

V gene: TRBV7-8
J gene: TRBJ2-7
CDR3 protein: ASSLLTAGEQY

V gene: TRBV3-1/TRBV3-2
J gene: TRBJ2-7
CDR3 protein: ASSQNAGNYEQY

V gene: TRBV23-1
J gene: TRBJ1-3
CDR3 protein: ASSQSGQENTIY

V gene: TRBV19
J gene: TRBJ2-3
CDR3 protein: ASTGTHTDTQY

V gene: TRBV6-5
J gene: TRBJ1-2
CDR3 protein: ASSQDRDSYGYT

V gene: TRBV5-1
J gene: TRBJ2-2
CDR3 protein: ASSLDPVETGELF

V gene: TRBV5-5
J gene: TRBJ2-2
CDR3 protein: ASSLTWIQGTGELF

V gene: TRBV4-1
J gene: TRBJ2-1
CDR3 protein: ASSQDMRGDRGYNEQF

V gene: TRBV6-2/TRBV6-3
J gene: TRBJ2-6
CDR3 protein: ASSYSGANVLT

V gene: TRBV7-8
J gene: TRBJ1-4
CDR3 protein: ASRLSWGGNEKLF

V gene: TRBV11-2
J gene: TRBJ2-3
CDR3 protein: ASSFRRRGADTQY

V gene: TRBV28
J gene: TRBJ1-6
CDR3 protein: ASSRQVNSPLH

V gene: TRBV4-1
J gene: TRBJ2-1
CDR3 protein: ASSQDMDRSYNEQF